The 24 T cell receptor beta chains below were found in one sample sequenced in a study of blood T cell repertoires in COVID-19. The method was immunoSEQ multiplex PCR; TCRdb's version includes in-frame clones alone and lacks a portion of them. This table holds under 200,000 clones, 90% found once. The source material was peripheral blood. These TCRs come from a man in his forties or fifties with acute or convalescent COVID-19.

The chain couples TRBV5-8 to TRBJ1-4; perhaps TRBD1 as D (5 bases). This CDR3 is built from 16 residues. V gave up 7 bases and J gave up 2 bases, with 18 bases separating them. The germline CDR1 and CDR2 sequences are SGHTS and YDEGEE. CDR3 in DNA: TGTGCCAGCCACTTCGACAGTGGGGCCACTAATGAAAAACTGTTTTTT. This gives the protein CASHFDSGATNEKLFF.

This rearrangement joins TRBV5-1 to TRBJ1-2; 8 positions match TRBD1. The CDR3 covers 15 residues. Germline trimming cut 4 bases from V and 2 bases from J; bases unmatched to any gene: 7. The germline V gene has CDR1 SGHRS and CDR2 YFSETQ. In DNA, the CDR3 is TGCGCCAGCAGCCCGAGACAGGGGCTGAACTATGGCTACACCTTC. Translated, it gives CASSPRQGLNYGYTF.

J is TRBJ1-1 and V is TRBV11-3; D remains unclear. CDR3 length equals 13 residues. The V end lost 5 bases, the J end lost 2 bases, and 9 bases lay between the germline ends. Germline CDR1 is SGHNT and CDR2 is YENEEA. The chain's CDR3 is CASSHFSNTEAFF. As DNA, the CDR3 is TGTGCCAGCAGCCACTTCTCAAACACTGAAGCTTTCTTT.

The chain carries TRBV5-1 and TRBJ1-1; D ambiguous. Germline V gene sequence: CDR1 SGHRS, CDR2 YFSETQ. The CDR3 is made up of 15 amino acids. Between the trimmed V and J ends, which lost 0 bases and 4 bases, there was a span of 13 bases. CDR3 loop: CASSLEGGRGTEAFF. The CDR3 coding sequence is TGCGCCAGCAGCTTGGAGGGTGGGCGGGGCACTGAAGCTTTCTTT.

The CDR3 here is CASNRQDGEKLFF. The DNA of the CDR3 is TGCGCCAGCAACCGACAGGATGGTGAAAAACTGTTTTTT. The rearrangement joins TRBV4-1 to TRBJ1-4; tentative D call: TRBD1 (6 bases). V was clipped by 7 bases and J by 7 bases, with 13 bases between them. The CDR3 has 13 residues. The germline V gene encodes CDR1 MGHRA and CDR2 YSYEKL.

This clone was seen only once. The chain uses TRBV19 and TRBJ2-5; 12 bases fit TRBD2. CDR3 length: 17 residues. Per germline, CDR1 LNHDA and CDR2 SQIVND (reference sequence). V dropped 4 bases and J dropped 0; count of bases not matched to a gene: 6. The CDR3 loop reads CASSTLTSGGYQETQYF. The CDR3, as DNA: TGTGCCAGTAGTACCCTCACTAGCGGGGGGTACCAAGAGACCCAGTACTTC.

The chain uses TRBV19 and TRBJ2-2, with D maybe TRBD2 (5 bases). Trimming took 3 bases from V and 5 from J, leaving 13 bases between them. This CDR3 spans 15 amino acids. Germline assignment: CDR1 LNHDA and CDR2 SQIVND (reference sequence). The CDR3 protein is CASSILRVRTGELFF. The CDR3 region has the DNA TGTGCCAGTAGTATTTTGAGGGTTCGGACCGGGGAGCTGTTTTTT.

The rearrangement joins TRBV7-8 to TRBJ1-2, with a weak D call TRBD1 (5 bases). This CDR3 spans 12 amino acids. Between the trimmed V and J ends, which lost 5 bases and 5 bases, there was a span of 9 bases. Germline CDR1 SGHVS, CDR2 FQNEAQ. Written as DNA, the CDR3 is TGTGCCAGCAGCCCCGGACATTATGGCTACACCTTC. Protein product: CASSPGHYGYTF.

The rearrangement links TRBV5-1 to TRBJ1-5, with no clear D. CDR3 length equals 14 residues. The germline V and J ends were trimmed by 0 bases and 6 bases, with 10 bases remaining between them. CDR1 and CDR2 from the germline V gene are SGHRS and YFSETQ. The CDR3 DNA reads as TGCGCCAGCAGCTTGGTTCCTAGTGTTCAGCCCCAGCATTTT. Protein: CASSLVPSVQPQHF.

The chain carries TRBV4-1 and TRBJ2-5; TRBD2 matches at 7 bases. Per the germline V gene, CDR1 is MGHRA and CDR2 is YSYEKL. This CDR3 has 15 residues. The V segment lost 3 bases and the J segment 2 bases; nucleotides outside the gene matches: 6. The CDR3: CASSQAGLPQETQYF. For the CDR3, the DNA is TGCGCCAGCAGCCAGGCGGGACTACCGCAAGAGACCCAGTACTTC.

The genes are TRBV28 and TRBJ2-2, with 8 nucleotides matching TRBD1. Germline CDR1 MDHEN, CDR2 SYDVKM. This CDR3 has 15 residues. The V and J ends lost 6 bases and 3 bases, in that order; junction bases with no gene match: 6. The CDR3 loop reads CASSPLDRDTGELFF. CDR3 DNA sequence: TGTGCCAGCAGCCCCTTGGACAGGGACACCGGGGAGCTGTTTTTT.

V and J are TRBV12-3 or TRBV12-4 and TRBJ1-2; possible D gene TRBD1, 6 bases. This CDR3 has 13 amino acids. V lost 6 bases and J 2 bases, leaving 10 bases between the germline ends. In DNA form, the CDR3 reads TGTGCCAGCAGCCAGGGGTCGAACTATGGCTACACCTTC. Protein product: CASSQGSNYGYTF.

This chain connects TRBV4-1 to TRBJ2-5; a possible D gene is TRBD1 (6 bases). V lost 4 bases and J lost 1, with 13 bases in between. The CDR3 loop spans 15 amino acids. CDR1 and CDR2 (germline): MGHRA, YSYEKL. The CDR3 nucleotides are TGCGCCAGCAGCCTAGGACAGAGACCCCAAGAGACCCAGTACTTC. Translated, it gives CASSLGQRPQETQYF.

The gene calls are TRBV4-3 and TRBJ1-3, with TRBD1 matching over 8 bases. Trimming took 1 base from V and 4 from J; bases not matched to a gene: 3. The CDR3 spans 15 residues. Germline V gene data show CDR1 as LGHNA and CDR2 as YSLEER. The CDR3 protein is CASSQVGTGGNTIYF. DNA for the CDR3: TGCGCCAGCAGCCAAGTAGGGACAGGCGGAAACACCATATATTTT.

The chain carries TRBV5-1 and TRBJ2-3; TRBD2 aligns across 13 bases. Germline CDR1 and CDR2: SGHRS and YFSETQ. The CDR3 totals 16 residues. J lost 3 bases, V lost 3 bases, and 4 bases had no gene match. CDR3 coding DNA: TGCGCCAGCAGCTATGGGACTAGCGGGATTACAGATACGCAGTATTTT. Residues: CASSYGTSGITDTQYF.

The genes are TRBV19 and TRBJ2-3, with D perhaps TRBD2 (6 bases). Germline assignment: CDR1 LNHDA and CDR2 SQIVND (reference sequence). This CDR3 has 14 amino acids. V lost 3 bases and J lost 5, with 12 bases in between. Here the CDR3 DNA reads TGTGCCAGTAGTATGGGGGGAGCAGTAGATACGCAGTATTTT. Protein sequence: CASSMGGAVDTQYF.

V and J are TRBV3-1 (or the pseudogene TRBV3-2) and TRBJ2-1; D unclear. CDR1 LGHDT and CDR2 YNNKEL come from the germline V gene (reference sequence). Trimming removed 4 bases from V and 0 bases from J, with 10 bases in between. The CDR3 length is 15 residues. The CDR3 sequence: CASSPTVGSYNEQFF. DNA for the CDR3: TGTGCCAGCAGCCCGACTGTCGGCTCCTACAATGAGCAGTTCTTC.

This rearrangement joins TRBV27 to TRBJ1-5; TRBD1 might be the D (6 bases). V lost 2 bases and J lost 5, with 16 bases in between. Germline V gene lookup returns CDR1 MNHEY and CDR2 SMNVEV (reference sequence). This CDR3 is 16 amino acids long. The CDR3 DNA reads TGTGCCAGCAGTTTAGTGGCAGGGGAAAGGGATCAGCCCCAGCATTTT. Translating gives CASSLVAGERDQPQHF.

The V and J genes are TRBV5-1 and TRBJ2-3, with 7 bases fitting TRBD2. CDR3 size: 15 residues. From germline, CDR1 is SGHRS and CDR2 YFSETQ. V lost 0 bases to trimming and J lost 1 base; unmatched junction nucleotides: 2. The CDR3, as DNA: TGCGCCAGCAGCTTGGCGAGCGGGGGCACAGATACGCAGTATTTT. This translates into CASSLASGGTDTQYF.

The chain combines TRBV4-2 with TRBJ1-6; 8 bases line up with TRBD1. Trimming removed 3 bases from V and 1 base from J; junction bases left unmatched: 5. This CDR3 region has 17 residues. Germline CDR1 LGHNA, CDR2 YNFKEQ. The CDR3 is CASSHLTGGSYNSPLHF. The CDR3 DNA reads TGTGCCAGCAGCCACCTTACAGGGGGGTCCTATAATTCACCCCTCCACTTT.

The chain joins TRBV7-8 to TRBJ2-7; a weak D match, TRBD2 (6 bases). The length of the CDR3 is 16 residues. The germline V and J ends were trimmed by 3 bases and 1 base, with 16 bases remaining between them. Germline V gene data show CDR1 as SGHVS and CDR2 as FQNEAQ. The CDR3 DNA is TGTGCCAGCAGCTTTCGAGGAGGCGGGGCTTCCTACGAGCAGTACTTC. Protein product: CASSFRGGGASYEQYF.

The chain recombines TRBV7-2 with TRBJ1-4; 9 bases map to TRBD1. CDR1 is SGHTA, CDR2 FQGNSA, per germline. V was pared by 6 bases and J by 8 bases, with 13 bases of the junction left unmatched. This CDR3 has 16 residues. CDR3 sequence (DNA): TGTGCCAGCAGTACCACCCCGGGACAGGGACGGGAAAAACTGTTTTTT. Translating gives CASSTTPGQGREKLFF.

The V call is TRBV27, the J call TRBJ2-7; TRBD2 matches 9 bases. This CDR3 is 14 amino acids long. The V and J ends lost 3 bases and 7 bases, in that order; junction bases with no gene match: 7. CDR1 MNHEY and CDR2 SMNVEV come from the germline V gene (reference sequence). CDR3 loop: CASSLREGPREQYF. The CDR3 DNA sequence: TGTGCCAGCAGTTTGCGGGAGGGCCCCAGGGAGCAGTACTTC.

The chain combines TRBV18 with TRBJ2-5; no clear D gene. V lost 2 bases, J lost 4 bases, and 5 bases lay in between. Germline lookup yields CDR1 KGHSH and CDR2 LQKENI. The CDR3 consists of 12 residues. CDR3 sequence: CASSPFLETQYF. CDR3 DNA sequence: TGTGCCAGCTCACCATTCTTAGAGACCCAGTACTTC. The whole variable domain, remainder taken from reference TRBV18 and TRBJ2-5, is NAGVMQNPRHLVRRRGQEARLRCSPMKGHSHVYWYRQLPEEGLKFMVYLQKENIIDESGMPKERFSAEFPKEGPSILRIQQVVRGDSAAYFCASSPFLETQYFGPGTRLLVL.